The 15 T cell receptor beta chains given below trace back to one sample, sequenced in a study of vaccination effects on CD4 cells after COVID-19. These receptors have no identified antigens. Sequencing in the ViraFEST assay came after antigen-specific CD4+ T cells had been expanded with viral peptide pools, which were used to stimulate PBMC. Upon completion of 10 to 11 days in culture, CD4+ T cells were isolated. Participants got two doses of BNT162b2 or mRNA-1273 vaccine. Produced via immunoSEQ multiplex PCR; TCRdb's table is partial and in-frame only. Counted here are approximately 28,000 clones, over 75% occurring once; the ten biggest clones make up more than 5.5%. The sequenced sample was CD4+ T cells from PBMCs cultured with SARS-CoV-2 spike peptides, obtained after COVID-19 vaccination. The receptors were sampled from a human donor who received a COVID-19 vaccine. Some clones in this sample may be carry-over from other donors' samples.

J is TRBJ1-4 and V is TRBV28; no reliable D call. This CDR3 spans 14 amino acids. Germline loops: CDR1 MDHEN, CDR2 SYDVKM. With 2 bases removed from V and 0 bases from J, the gap between germline ends came to 4 bases. The CDR3 protein is CASSLTATNEKLFF. DNA for the CDR3: TGTGCCAGCAGTTTAACAGCAACTAATGAAAAACTGTTTTTT.

This clone was recorded only once. The chain carries TRBV5-4 and TRBJ1-1; a possible D gene is TRBD1 (5 bases). Per germline, CDR1 SGHNT and CDR2 YYREEE (reference sequence). The V gene lost 2 bases and the J gene lost 3 bases, with 11 bases spanning the gap. The length of the CDR3 is 14 residues. The CDR3 loop is CASSLAGGDTEAFF. The DNA of the CDR3 is TGTGCCAGCAGCTTAGCTGGAGGGGACACTGAAGCTTTCTTT.

The J gene is TRBJ1-4, the V gene TRBV28, with 9 bases fitting TRBD1. The CDR3 is made up of 14 amino acids. Losses at the gene ends were 6 bases for V and 6 bases for J; bases not matched to a gene: 5. Germline CDR1 and CDR2: MDHEN and SYDVKM. CDR3 loop: CASSNRGRDEKLFF. The CDR3 DNA is TGTGCCAGCAGCAACAGGGGGCGGGATGAAAAACTGTTTTTT. Complete variable domain (other parts from reference TRBV28 and TRBJ1-4): DVKVTQSSRYLVKRTGEKVFLECVQDMDHENMFWYRQDPGLGLRLIYFSYDVKMKEKGDIPEGYSVSREKKERFSLILESASTNQTSMYLCASSNRGRDEKLFFGSGTQLSVL.

This clone was counted between two and nine times. The rearrangement uses TRBV3-1 (or the pseudogene TRBV3-2) and TRBJ2-2; perhaps D is TRBD1 or TRBD2 (5 bases each). Germline-derived CDR1 and CDR2 are LGHDT and YNNKEL (reference sequence). V gave up 1 base and J gave up 4 bases, with 10 bases separating them. The CDR3 is 15 residues long. As DNA, the CDR3 is TGTGCCAGCAGCCAAGGGTGGGGGTCCACCGGGGAGCTGTTTTTT. This codes for CASSQGWGSTGELFF.

The rearrangement links TRBV20-1 to TRBJ2-5; 7 bases line up with TRBD1. CDR3 length: 16 amino acids. Looked up from germline, CDR1 is DFQATT and CDR2 is SNEGSKA (reference sequence). V lost 3 bases to trimming and J lost 1 base; unmatched junction nucleotides: 11. In DNA, the CDR3 is TGCAGTGCTAGTAAACCCTGGACAGGCCTCCAAGAGACCCAGTACTTC. It is translated as CSASKPWTGLQETQYF.

This chain connects TRBV6-5 to TRBJ1-1; weak D call: TRBD1 (5 bases). Looked up from germline, CDR1 is MNHEY and CDR2 is SVGAGI. The V end was cut by 1 base, the J end by 0 bases, with 9 bases between. The CDR3 is made up of 15 amino acids. CDR3 sequence: CASSYYSRVNTEAFF. In DNA form, the CDR3 reads TGTGCCAGCAGTTACTACAGCAGGGTGAACACTGAAGCTTTCTTT.

This sequence joins TRBV29-1 and TRBJ2-1; the D gene could be TRBD1 or TRBD2 (5 bases each). Germline CDR1 reads SQVTM; CDR2 reads ANQGSEA. CDR3 size: 23 residues. V lost 7 bases, J lost 0 bases, and 40 bases lay in between. The CDR3: CSAPNHPYRDLDGFRSSYNEQFF. CDR3 sequence (DNA): TGCAGCGCCCCAAATCACCCTTATCGGGACCTCGACGGCTTTAGGAGCTCCTACAATGAGCAGTTCTTC.

The chain is built from TRBV19 and TRBJ1-2; possibly TRBD1 for D (5 bases). Germline V gene data show CDR1 as LNHDA and CDR2 as SQIVND (reference sequence). V shed 1 base and J shed 4 bases, with 13 bases lying between them. The CDR3 loop spans 15 amino acids. CDR3 in amino acids: CASSIAEQAVYGYTF. The CDR3 DNA sequence: TGTGCCAGTAGTATAGCTGAACAGGCTGTCTATGGCTACACCTTC.

This clone was detected only a few times. The chain uses TRBV9 and TRBJ1-1, with a weak D call TRBD1 (6 bases). Trimming pared 0 bases from V and 0 bases from J, leaving 9 bases between. The CDR3 has 15 residues. Germline V gene lookup returns CDR1 SGDLS and CDR2 YYNGEE. CDR3 bases: TGTGCCAGCAGCGTAGGCAGGGGCTTGAACACTGAAGCTTTCTTT. This gives the protein CASSVGRGLNTEAFF.

The chain has TRBV1 and TRBJ2-1; the tabulated D call, TRBD2, remains unverified against the DNA. TRBV1 is a listed pseudogene. The CDR3 is 16 amino acids. CDR3 residues: CTSTTIDPAGNNEQFF. The CDR3 coding sequence is TGCACCAGCACTACGATCGACCCAGCGGGGAACAATGAGCAGTTCTTC.

This rearrangement joins TRBV9 to TRBJ2-1, with TRBD1 matching over 11 bases. Trimming removed 0 bases from V and 6 bases from J; junction bases left unmatched: 8. CDR3 length: 17 amino acids. Looked up from germline, CDR1 is SGDLS and CDR2 is YYNGEE. DNA for the CDR3: TGTGCCAGCAGCGTAGCTCGGGACAGGGGGATCAGCAATGAGCAGTTCTTC. It specifies CASSVARDRGISNEQFF.

The rearrangement joins TRBV11-2 to TRBJ1-1; tentative D call: TRBD1 (5 bases). CDR1 and CDR2 from the germline V gene are SGHAT and FQNNGV. The CDR3 runs 16 residues. Trimming cost V 1 base and J 1 base, with 13 bases left between them. This chain's CDR3 is CASSLVSLGANTEAFF. The CDR3 region has the DNA TGTGCCAGCAGCTTAGTCTCCCTTGGGGCGAACACTGAAGCTTTCTTT.

The chain combines TRBV28 with TRBJ1-1; the match to TRBD1 covers 8 bases. CDR3 length equals 17 residues. Trimming at V came to 2 bases and at J to 4 bases, leaving 12 bases not matched to a gene. Germline assignment: CDR1 MDHEN and CDR2 SYDVKM. CDR3 DNA: TGTGCCAGCAGTTTACGCCTAATCAGGGGGCGCGTCACTGAAGCTTTCTTT. This gives the protein CASSLRLIRGRVTEAFF.

J is TRBJ2-7 and V is TRBV6-4; 7 nucleotides agree with TRBD1. Trimming removed 8 bases from V and 7 bases from J; junction bases left unmatched: 8. The CDR3 contains 12 residues. The germline CDR1 and CDR2 sequences are MRHNA and SNTAGT. CDR3 coding DNA: TGTGCCAGCCCCGACAGGGTGGAGGAGCAGTACGTC. This encodes CASPDRVEEQYV.

This clone was recorded only once. The V and J genes are TRBV20-1 and TRBJ2-1, with unresolved D. Germline V lookup: CDR1 DFQATT, CDR2 SNEGSKA (reference sequence). The CDR3 is made up of 11 amino acids. Trimming shortened V by 3 bases and J by 5 bases, and 5 bases separated the two germline ends. The CDR3 nucleotides are TGCAGTGCTAGTCGGCACAATGAGCAGTTCTTC. Amino acid sequence: CSASRHNEQFF.